The clone carrying this T cell receptor (beta chain) showed up just a few times. What it binds is unknown. The record originates from a study of T cells after yellow fever vaccination. Study-wide context: Fractions containing few cells were prepared with SMART-Seq v4 Ultra Low Input. Study results and caveats: Clones that expanded after primary vaccination mostly reappeared after the booster (96% CD4, 80% to 90% CD8). Researchers cautioned that FACS-sorted repertoires could harbor abundant clonotypes contaminating from the bulk population.

The 5'RACE template-switching step produced TCR cDNA and added a universal primer site and UMIs. TCRdb fed the 5' RACE reads into MiXCR, producing one record per CDR3 protein. The repertoire holds a few hundred thousand distinct CDR3 sequences, with 8.7% as singletons. CDR1 SGHTA and CDR2 FQGNSA come from the germline V gene. CDR3 length: 12 residues. V lost 6 bases and J lost 8; bases outside the gene matches: 0. The chain joins TRBV7-2 to TRBJ2-4, with TRBD2 matching over 11 bases. This receptor was taken from a man younger than 35 who received the YFV17D yellow fever vaccine. The specimen comprised PBMCs, sampled on the day of the first yellow fever vaccination. The CDR3 DNA reads TGTGCCAGCAGACTAGCGGGGGACATTCAGTACTTC. This encodes CASRLAGDIQYF.